This TCR beta chain emerged from a study of T-cell reconstitution after alpha-beta-depleted transplantation in children. Unique molecular identifiers were incorporated during preparation of the TCRbeta library. TCRdb analysed the PCR reads with MiXCR anew, one entry per CDR3 protein. The table has 500,000 to 650,000 distinct CDR3 sequences, 10% to 15% seen once. This clonotype was detected ten times or more. The CDR3 runs 14 residues. V gave up 2 bases and J gave up 5 bases, with 12 bases separating them. This sample comprised PBMCs, mostly from graft donor cells, obtained 360 days after TCRalphabeta/CD19-depleted stem cell transplant. The genes are TRBV12-3 or TRBV12-4 and TRBJ2-5; no definite D call. The TCR was taken from a male patient aged 10 to 17 who had a stem cell transplant for acute myeloid leukemia, so the T cells may come from the graft donor. This CDR3 is CASSLRDPRETQYF. The CDR3 DNA reads as TGTGCCAGCAGTTTACGAGACCCTCGTGAGACCCAGTACTTC.